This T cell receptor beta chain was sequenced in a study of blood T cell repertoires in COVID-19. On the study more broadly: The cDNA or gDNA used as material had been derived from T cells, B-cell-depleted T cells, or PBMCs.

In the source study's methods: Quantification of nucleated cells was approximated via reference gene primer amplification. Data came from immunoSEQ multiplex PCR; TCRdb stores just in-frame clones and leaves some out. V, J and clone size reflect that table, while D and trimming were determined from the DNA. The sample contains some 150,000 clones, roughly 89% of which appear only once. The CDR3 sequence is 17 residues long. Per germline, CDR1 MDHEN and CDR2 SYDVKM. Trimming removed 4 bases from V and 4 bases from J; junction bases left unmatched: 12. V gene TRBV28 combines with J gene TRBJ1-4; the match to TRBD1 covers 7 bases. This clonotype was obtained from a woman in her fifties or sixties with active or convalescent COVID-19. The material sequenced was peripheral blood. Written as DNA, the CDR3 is TGTGCCAGCAGTTGGACCTTTGGGGGGACAGATAATGAAAAACTGTTTTTT. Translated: CASSWTFGGTDNEKLFF.